The subject of this entry is one T cell receptor (beta chain). The target antigen is unknown. Likely unrecorded immune exposures existed in these nominally healthy donors. This entry is derived from a study of cytomegalovirus exposure and HLA in healthy donors. The PCR used 60 Vbeta and 13 Jbeta primers. Sequenced by immunoSEQ multiplex PCR; TCRdb stores in-frame clones only, minus some. The data show approximately 190,000 clones, with roughly 80% seen just once and roughly 6.3% held by the top ten. Findings of the study overall: A likely sequencing artifact accounted for one observed cluster of highly shared sequence variants. TCR beta V- and J-gene trimming, according to a later analysis, was linked to a missense DCLRE1C variant.

Sequenced: PBMCs. The sequence derives from a man aged 40-49 years in good health and CMV-seropositive.

The CDR3 spells CASSKTGSEKLFF. As DNA, the CDR3 is TGTGCCAGCAGCAAGACAGGTTCTGAAAAACTGTTTTTT. The gene calls are TRBV11-3 and TRBJ1-4; D possibly corresponds to TRBD1 (6 bases). Trimming pared 5 bases from V and 7 bases from J, leaving 11 bases between. This CDR3 region has 13 residues. The V gene's germline CDR1 is SGHNT and CDR2 YENEEA.